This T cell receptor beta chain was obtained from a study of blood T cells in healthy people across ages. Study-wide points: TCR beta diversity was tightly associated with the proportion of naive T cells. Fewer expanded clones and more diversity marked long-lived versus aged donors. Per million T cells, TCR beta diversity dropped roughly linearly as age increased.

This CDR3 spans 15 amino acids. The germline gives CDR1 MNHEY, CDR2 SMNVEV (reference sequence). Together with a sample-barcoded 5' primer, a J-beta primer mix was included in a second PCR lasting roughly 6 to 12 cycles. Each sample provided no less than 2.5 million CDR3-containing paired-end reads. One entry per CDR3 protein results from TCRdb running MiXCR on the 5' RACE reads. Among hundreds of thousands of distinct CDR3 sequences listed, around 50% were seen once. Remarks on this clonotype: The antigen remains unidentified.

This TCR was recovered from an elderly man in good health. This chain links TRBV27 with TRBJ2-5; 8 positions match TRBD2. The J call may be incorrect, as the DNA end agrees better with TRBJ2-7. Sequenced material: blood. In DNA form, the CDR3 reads TGTGCCAGCAGTTTAGGGGGTAGCGGGATCTCCGAGCAGTACTTC. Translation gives CASSLGGSGISEQYF.